This T cell receptor (beta chain) was captured by sequencing in a study of blood T cells in healthy people across ages. This clonotype occurred once. Its target is not known. Sample-barcoded 5' priming and a J-beta primer mix drove a second PCR of 7 to 11 cycles. TCRdb used MiXCR to reprocess the 5' RACE reads, holding one entry per CDR3 protein. Of approximately 1.5 million distinct CDR3 sequences in the sample, about 42% were seen once. Study-wide results and caveats: Naive CD4+ cells and diversity were both higher in long-lived donors than in aged donors.

The junction had 6 bases not matched to a gene; V was cut back by 0 bases and J by 5 bases. Germline values: CDR1 LGHNA, CDR2 YSLEER. CDR3 length: 17 amino acids. The genes are TRBV4-3 and TRBJ2-3, with 12 bases matching TRBD2. Sequences were obtained from blood. The source is a woman aged 18-30 years in good health. CDR3 coding DNA: TGCGCCAGCAGCCAAGATTTGGTACTAGCGGGGGGAGATACGCAGTATTTT. Its translation is CASSQDLVLAGGDTQYF.